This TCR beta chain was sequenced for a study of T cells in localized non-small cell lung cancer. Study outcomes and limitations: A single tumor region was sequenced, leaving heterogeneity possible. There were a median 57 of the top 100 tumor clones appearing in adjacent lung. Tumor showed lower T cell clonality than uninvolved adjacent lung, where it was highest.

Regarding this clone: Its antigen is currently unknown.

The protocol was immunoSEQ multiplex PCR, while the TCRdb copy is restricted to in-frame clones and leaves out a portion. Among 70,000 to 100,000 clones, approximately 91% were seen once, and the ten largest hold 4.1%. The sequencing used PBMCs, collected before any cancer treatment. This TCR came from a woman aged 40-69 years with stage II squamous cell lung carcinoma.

CDR3 protein: CASSLDIRWAQHF. DNA for the CDR3: TGTGCCAGCAGCTTGGATATTCGGTGGGCCCAGCATTTT. The chain employs TRBV5-5 and TRBJ1-5; D is unclear. This CDR3 has 13 amino acids. Trimming took off 0 bases at V and 11 bases at J, with 12 bases between the two ends. Germline V gene lookup returns CDR1 SGHKS and CDR2 YYEKEE (reference sequence).